These 15 T cell receptor beta chains were sequenced from one sample in a study of blood T cell repertoires in COVID-19. Sequencing used immunoSEQ multiplex PCR; TCRdb keeps in-frame clones, though not all of them. The sample comprises more than 400,000 clones, approximately 90% of which are singletons, and under 0.85% rests with the top ten. Specimen: PBMCs or T cells enriched from blood (not recorded which). These receptors came from a woman aged 18-29 years who had recovered from COVID-19.

The genes are TRBV6-5 and TRBJ1-2; D gene ambiguous. The V gene lost 5 bases and the J gene lost 4 bases, with 14 bases spanning the gap. Germline CDR1 MNHEY, CDR2 SVGAGI. The CDR3 loop spans 14 amino acids. CDR3 sequence reads: CASSPRGWAYGYTF. Written as DNA, the CDR3 is TGTGCCAGCAGTCCCCGAGGGTGGGCCTATGGCTACACCTTC.

The chain combines TRBV14 with TRBJ1-6; perhaps TRBD1 as D (5 bases). Germline CDR1 reads SGHDN; CDR2 reads FVKESK. The V end was cut by 1 base, the J end by 7 bases, with 8 bases between. CDR3 size: 14 residues. The CDR3 DNA sequence: TGTGCCAGCAGCCAAGTTCGGGGGAATTCACCCCTCCACTTT. Translation: CASSQVRGNSPLHF.

The chain is built from TRBV4-2 and TRBJ2-1, with 10 bases aligning to TRBD2. CDR1 and CDR2 (germline): LGHNA, YNFKEQ. V was clipped by 4 bases and J by 6 bases; unmatched bases: 9. The CDR3 runs to 16 residues. CDR3 in amino acids: CASSPASGGGGNEQFF. The CDR3 DNA follows: TGTGCCAGCAGCCCAGCGAGCGGGGGGGGCGGCAATGAGCAGTTCTTC.

The rearrangement joins TRBV5-1 to TRBJ2-4; D might be TRBD1 (6 bases). CDR3 length: 13 amino acids. V dropped 0 bases and J dropped 7 bases, with 8 bases sitting between them. Germline CDR1 is SGHRS and CDR2 is YFSETQ. The CDR3 sequence is CASSLAGENIQYF. For the CDR3, the DNA is TGCGCCAGCAGCTTGGCAGGGGAGAACATTCAGTACTTC.

The chain couples TRBV5-6 to TRBJ2-5, with 7 positions matching TRBD1. J was trimmed by 4 bases and V by 4 bases; bases with no gene match: 7. The CDR3 sequence is 14 residues long. Germline V gene sequence: CDR1 SGHDT, CDR2 YYEEEE. The chain's CDR3 is CASSVQGFGETQYF. CDR3 nucleotides: TGTGCCAGCAGCGTACAGGGGTTCGGAGAGACCCAGTACTTC.

As concerns this clone: Other DNA sequences of this sample code for an identical CDR3. CDR3 region: CASSLATGGNSPLHF. CDR3 in DNA: TGTGCCAGCAGCTTGGCGACGGGGGGAAATTCACCCCTCCACTTT. This chain uses TRBV7-9 with TRBJ1-6, with a tentative D call TRBD1 (5 bases). CDR3 length: 15 residues. Trimming stripped 3 bases from V and 7 bases from J, with 13 bases between. Germline V gene lookup returns CDR1 SEHNR and CDR2 FQNEAQ (reference sequence).

V is TRBV15 and J is TRBJ2-5; the match to TRBD1 covers 7 bases. CDR3 length: 12 residues. The germline V gene has CDR1 LNHNV and CDR2 YYDKDF (reference sequence). V lost 6 bases, J lost 5 bases, and 3 bases stayed unmatched. The CDR3 DNA sequence: TGTGCCACCAGTACAGGGGAGGAGACCCAGTACTTC. It translates to CATSTGEETQYF.

This clone came up once. The chain recombines TRBV5-1 with TRBJ2-3; D may be TRBD1 (6 bases). CDR3 length: 15 amino acids. Per the germline V gene, CDR1 is SGHRS and CDR2 is YFSETQ. V was shortened by 7 bases and J by 4 bases, with 19 bases between the two germline ends. CDR3: CASRPMPGVADTQYF. CDR3 DNA sequence: TGCGCCAGCCGTCCCATGCCAGGGGTGGCAGATACGCAGTATTTT.

V is TRBV11-2 and J is TRBJ1-4, with 7 bases that match TRBD1. This CDR3 has 15 residues. Germline lookup yields CDR1 SGHAT and CDR2 FQNNGV. The ends lost 5 bases at V and 4 bases at J; junction bases unmatched: 7. CDR3 sequence reads: CASSPRQGNNEKLFF. CDR3 coding DNA: TGTGCCAGCAGCCCCCGACAGGGCAATAATGAAAAACTGTTTTTT.

The rearrangement uses TRBV12-5 and TRBJ1-1; unclear D gene. Germline CDR1 and CDR2: LGHNT and FRNRAP. This CDR3 has 12 residues. V was cut by 5 bases and J by 4 bases, with 8 bases left in between. The CDR3 DNA sequence: TGTGCTAGTGGTACGGGGTCCACTGAAGCTTTCTTT. Translation: CASGTGSTEAFF.

The chain has TRBV30 and TRBJ2-2; TRBD1 agrees at 7 bases. Trimming cost V 2 bases and J 2 bases; bases outside gene matches: 8. CDR1 is GTSNPN, CDR2 SVGIG, per germline (reference sequence). This CDR3 has 16 residues. The CDR3 nucleotides read TGTGCCTGGAGTCGCCAGAGGGGGCAAAACACCGGGGAGCTGTTTTTT. This encodes CAWSRQRGQNTGELFF.

The rearrangement uses TRBV3-1 (or the pseudogene TRBV3-2) and TRBJ2-5, with TRBD2 matching 11 bases. The germline gives CDR1 LGHDT, CDR2 YNNKEL (reference sequence). Germline trimming cut 5 bases from V and 3 bases from J; bases unmatched to any gene: 8. The CDR3 spans 16 residues. In nucleotides, the CDR3 is TGTGCCAGCAGCTTCCTAGCGGGGGGCCCCGAAGAGACCCAGTACTTC. Protein product: CASSFLAGGPEETQYF.

CDR3 amino acids: CASSLNRRFEDTIYF. As DNA, the CDR3 is TGTGCCAGCAGTCTAAACCGTCGGTTTGAGGACACCATATATTTT. The chain joins TRBV6-5 to TRBJ1-3; D not resolved. The ends were cut back, 5 bases at V and 8 bases at J, with 19 bases in the middle. Germline CDR1 is MNHEY and CDR2 is SVGAGI. The CDR3 consists of 15 residues.

The V gene is TRBV5-4, the J gene TRBJ2-7; 10 bases agree with TRBD1. V lost 0 bases and J lost 3; bases outside the gene matches: 3. The CDR3 consists of 15 residues. CDR1 and CDR2 (germline): SGHNT, YYREEE (reference sequence). The CDR3 sequence is CASSLGGDRGYEQYF. For the CDR3, the DNA is TGTGCCAGCAGCTTGGGCGGGGACAGGGGCTACGAGCAGTACTTC.

This clone was recorded only once. This rearrangement joins TRBV5-6 to TRBJ2-7; 7 bases fit TRBD1. Germline assignment: CDR1 SGHDT and CDR2 YYEEEE. V shed 2 bases, J shed 0 bases, and the junction held 14 bases outside the gene matches. The CDR3 loop spans 18 amino acids. CDR3 in DNA: TGTGCCAGCAGCTTCCGGGACAGTCTAAAGACTTCCTCCTACGAGCAGTACTTC. This sequence encodes CASSFRDSLKTSSYEQYF.